This is a list of T cell receptor beta chains from one sample in a study of T cell repertoires and HLA-DP antigens. The table came from immunoSEQ multiplex PCR; TCRdb's copy has only in-frame clones and leaves some out. The repertoire has 75,000 to 90,000 clones, around nine tenths of them found once; the top ten carry around 1.7%. No antigen has been assigned to these receptors. Sequenced: CD4+ T cells from PBMCs. All receptors derive from a middle-aged man in good health and CMV-seronegative. CDR3s include the opening cysteine and the closing phenylalanine or tryptophan. Fields, in order: V gene, clone size, D gene, J gene, CDR3 protein, CDR3 DNA. The D gene is left open where the match is weak. Clone size appears in some rows only: once, few, many, or a class for an expanded clone.

TRBV7-3,few,TRBD1,TRBJ1-6,CASSAISGTASPLHF,TGTGCCAGCAGCGCAATCTCCGGGACAGCTTCACCCCTCCACTTT
TRBV28,once,.,TRBJ2-7,CASSLTRGGSYEQYF,TGTGCCAGCAGTTTGACGCGAGGGGGCTCCTACGAGCAGTACTTC
TRBV11-2,.,.,TRBJ1-6,CASSLGPGTVDSPLHF,TGTGCCAGCAGCTTAGGCCCGGGGACGGTAGATTCACCCCTCCACTTT
TRBV11-1,.,.,TRBJ2-3,CASSFSGRREFTDTQYF,TGTGCCAGCAGCTTCTCGGGTAGGAGGGAATTCACAGATACGCAGTATTTT
TRBV14,.,.,TRBJ1-1,CASSQGMNTEAFF,TGTGCCAGCAGCCAAGGGATGAACACTGAAGCTTTCTTT
TRBV5-1,.,.,TRBJ1-5,CASSLGPNQPQHF,TGCGCCAGCAGCTTGGGTCCAAATCAGCCCCAGCATTTT
TRBV7-9,.,TRBD1,TRBJ2-5,CASSTNRQGQKETQYF,TGTGCCAGCAGCACGAATAGACAGGGCCAGAAAGAGACCCAGTACTTC
TRBV12-5,.,TRBD1,TRBJ1-4,CASGRTGPEKLFF,TGTGCTAGTGGGCGGACAGGGCCTGAAAAACTGTTTTTT
TRBV5-4,once,TRBD1,TRBJ1-1,CASSRAGTGGLEAFF,TGTGCCAGCAGTCGAGCCGGGACAGGGGGCTTGGAAGCTTTCTTT
TRBV6-1,.,.,TRBJ2-3,CASKFFGLADTQYF,TGTGCCAGCAAATTTTTTGGTCTGGCAGATACGCAGTATTTT
TRBV19,.,.,TRBJ2-6,CASMTLSGANVLTF,TGTGCCAGTATGACCTTATCTGGGGCCAACGTCCTGACTTTC
TRBV7-9,.,.,TRBJ2-3,CASSYLRGLGGTDTQYF,TGTGCCAGCAGCTATCTTAGGGGCCTGGGGGGCACAGATACGCAGTATTTT
TRBV30,.,.,TRBJ2-3,CAWSLGVVSDTQYF,TGTGCCTGGTCCTTAGGGGTTGTCTCAGATACGCAGTATTTT
TRBV5-4,.,TRBD1,TRBJ2-7,CASSLRQGYEQYF,TGTGCCAGCAGCTTAAGACAGGGGTACGAGCAGTACTTC
TRBV6-5,.,.,TRBJ2-2,CASSLLGGELFF,TGTGCCAGCAGCCTACTCGGCGGGGAGCTGTTTTTT
TRBV18,.,.,TRBJ2-5,CASSPRQQETQYF,TGTGCCAGCTCACCAAGACAGCAAGAGACCCAGTACTTC
TRBV6-1,.,.,TRBJ1-6,CASSDSYNSPLHF,TGTGCCAGCAGTGACAGTTATAATTCACCCCTCCACTTT
TRBV5-4,.,TRBD2,TRBJ2-5,CASSPGGRGGLRETQYF,TGTGCCAGCAGCCCCGGGGGGCGGGGGGGCCTCAGAGAGACCCAGTACTTC
TRBV6-4,.,TRBD2,TRBJ2-1,CASSDSPAGGNEQFF,TGTGCCAGCAGTGACTCCCCAGCGGGAGGGAATGAGCAGTTCTTC
TRBV5-6,once,TRBD1,TRBJ1-5,CASSRTGGGNQPQHF,TGTGCCAGCAGCAGAACAGGGGGAGGGAATCAGCCCCAGCATTTT
TRBV7-2,.,.,TRBJ1-3,CASSLLASRGAAVGNTIYF,TGTGCCAGCAGCTTACTTGCGTCTCGGGGGGCCGCCGTCGGAAACACCATATATTTT
TRBV19,.,.,TRBJ1-1,CASVHVFCELAFF,TGTGCCAGTGTCCACGTATTTTGTGAGTTAGCTTTCTTT
TRBV30,.,.,TRBJ1-2,CAWQALYGYTF,TGTGCCTGGCAGGCTCTCTATGGCTACACCTTC
TRBV6-1,.,TRBD2,TRBJ2-3,CASSGRRTSGRPTDTQYF,TGTGCCAGCAGTGGACGTAGAACTAGCGGGAGGCCCACAGATACGCAGTATTTT
TRBV19,.,.,TRBJ2-4,CASRRSPLAKNIQYF,TGTGCCAGTAGGAGGTCTCCTCTAGCCAAAAACATTCAGTACTTC
TRBV9,.,.,TRBJ1-3,CASSPGRHPGNTIYF,TGTGCCAGCAGCCCAGGCAGGCACCCTGGAAACACCATATATTTT
TRBV7-8,.,.,TRBJ2-3,CASSLAPTSYGGDTQYF,TGTGCCAGCAGCTTAGCCCCTACTAGCTACGGGGGAGATACGCAGTATTTT
TRBV9,once,.,TRBJ2-7,CASSPSRGVYEQYF,TGTGCCAGCAGCCCTAGCCGCGGGGTCTACGAGCAGTACTTC
TRBV6-5,.,.,TRBJ1-1,CASSYYRATEAFF,TGTGCCAGCAGTTACTACAGGGCCACTGAAGCTTTCTTT
TRBV12-5,.,.,TRBJ2-2,CASGRGLRNTGELFF,TGTGCTAGTGGCCGAGGGCTGAGGAACACCGGGGAGCTGTTTTTT
TRBV6-6,.,.,TRBJ1-5,CASSYSAGSGNQPQHF,TGTGCCAGCAGTTACTCAGCGGGAAGCGGCAATCAGCCCCAGCATTTT
TRBV10-3,once,.,TRBJ2-5,CAISDNEETQYF,TGTGCCATCAGTGATAATGAAGAGACCCAGTACTTC
TRBV19,.,.,TRBJ1-5,CASTNRVLSNQPQHF,TGTGCCAGTACCAATAGGGTCCTTAGCAATCAGCCCCAGCATTTT
TRBV28,.,TRBD1,TRBJ2-5,CASSRGQRQGKRETQYF,TGTGCCAGCAGTAGGGGACAGAGACAGGGAAAACGGGAGACCCAGTACTTC
TRBV28,.,.,TRBJ2-5,CASSLEVGPNHF,TGTGCCAGCAGTTTAGAGGTGGGCCCCAACCACTTC
TRBV6-4,.,.,TRBJ2-5,CASKQGDGETQYF,TGTGCCAGCAAGCAAGGAGACGGCGAGACCCAGTACTTC
TRBV11-2,.,.,TRBJ1-1,CASSLLGTEAFF,TGTGCCAGCAGCCTTTTGGGCACTGAAGCTTTCTTT
TRBV2,.,.,TRBJ2-3,CASSEDTASTDTQYF,TGTGCCAGCAGTGAAGATACAGCTAGCACAGATACGCAGTATTTT
TRBV18,.,TRBD1,TRBJ1-4,CASSPQSQGLGEKLFF,TGTGCCAGCTCACCACAGTCACAGGGGCTTGGTGAAAAACTGTTTTTT
TRBV4-3,.,.,TRBJ1-1,CASSQELQNTEAFF,TGCGCCAGCAGCCAAGAGCTCCAGAACACTGAAGCTTTCTTT
TRBV9,.,TRBD2,TRBJ2-7,CASSVGVAGAYEQYF,TGTGCCAGCAGCGTAGGAGTAGCGGGAGCCTACGAGCAGTACTTC
TRBV18,.,TRBD1,TRBJ1-5,CASSRDSHSNQPQHF,TGTGCCAGCTCTCGGGACAGTCATAGCAATCAGCCCCAGCATTTT
TRBV27,.,.,TRBJ2-7,CASSSGGEQYF,TGTGCCAGCAGTAGTGGTGGCGAGCAGTACTTC
TRBV19,.,.,TRBJ1-1,CASTAVRNTEAFF,TGTGCCAGTACCGCCGTCAGGAACACTGAAGCTTTCTTT
TRBV19,.,.,TRBJ2-3,CASSRLSGIDTQYF,TGTGCCAGTAGTAGGTTGTCGGGGATAGATACGCAGTATTTT
TRBV15,.,.,TRBJ2-1,CATSRDGGRKGFEQFF,TGTGCCACCAGCAGAGATGGGGGCCGGAAAGGGTTTGAGCAGTTCTTC
TRBV6-5,.,.,TRBJ1-4,CASSFSWGGAGEKLFF,TGTGCCAGCAGTTTCTCCTGGGGGGGGGCGGGCGAAAAACTGTTTTTT
TRBV28,few,TRBD1,TRBJ1-1,CASREARGRNTEAFF,TGTGCCAGCCGGGAGGCCAGGGGGAGGAACACTGAAGCTTTCTTT